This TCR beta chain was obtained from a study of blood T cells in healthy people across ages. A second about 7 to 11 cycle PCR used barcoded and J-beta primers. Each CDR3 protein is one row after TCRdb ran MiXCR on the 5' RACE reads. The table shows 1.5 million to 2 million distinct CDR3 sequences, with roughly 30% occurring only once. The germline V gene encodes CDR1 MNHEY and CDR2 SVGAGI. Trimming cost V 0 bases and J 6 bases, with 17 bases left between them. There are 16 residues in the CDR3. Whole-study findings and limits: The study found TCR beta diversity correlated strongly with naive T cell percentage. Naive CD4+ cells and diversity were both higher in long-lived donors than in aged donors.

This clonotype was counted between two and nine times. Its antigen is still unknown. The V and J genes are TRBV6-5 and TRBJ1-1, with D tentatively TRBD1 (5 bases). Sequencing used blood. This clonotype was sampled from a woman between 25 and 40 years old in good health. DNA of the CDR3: TGTGCCAGCAGTTACTCCACCCCAGGGAGGTCGGCTGAAGCTTTCTTT. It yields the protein CASSYSTPGRSAEAFF.